This T cell receptor beta chain came from a study of blood T cell repertoires in COVID-19. As for the study in general: The study drew acute and convalescent COVID-19 samples from the United States, Italy and Spain. The cDNA or gDNA used as material had been derived from T cells, B-cell-depleted T cells, or PBMCs.

Deletions cut 3 bases from V and 5 bases from J, with 11 bases between. CDR1 and CDR2 from the germline V gene are SGHNT and YENEEA. The CDR3 is made up of 13 amino acids. As originally analysed: Counts of nucleated cells, estimated from reference gene primer amplification, were obtained. Sequencing used immunoSEQ multiplex PCR; TCRdb keeps in-frame clones, though not all of them. Clone size and the V and J calls come from that table; the DNA yielded D and trimming. The sample records a few hundred thousand clones, about 80% being singletons. The chain links TRBV11-3 to TRBJ2-7; perhaps TRBD1 as D (6 bases). The clonotype originates from a woman in her thirties who had recovered from COVID-19. Sequencing was performed on peripheral blood. CDR3 DNA: TGTGCCAGCAGCTTGGGGGCGGGTGACGAGCAGTACTTC. Protein product: CASSLGAGDEQYF.